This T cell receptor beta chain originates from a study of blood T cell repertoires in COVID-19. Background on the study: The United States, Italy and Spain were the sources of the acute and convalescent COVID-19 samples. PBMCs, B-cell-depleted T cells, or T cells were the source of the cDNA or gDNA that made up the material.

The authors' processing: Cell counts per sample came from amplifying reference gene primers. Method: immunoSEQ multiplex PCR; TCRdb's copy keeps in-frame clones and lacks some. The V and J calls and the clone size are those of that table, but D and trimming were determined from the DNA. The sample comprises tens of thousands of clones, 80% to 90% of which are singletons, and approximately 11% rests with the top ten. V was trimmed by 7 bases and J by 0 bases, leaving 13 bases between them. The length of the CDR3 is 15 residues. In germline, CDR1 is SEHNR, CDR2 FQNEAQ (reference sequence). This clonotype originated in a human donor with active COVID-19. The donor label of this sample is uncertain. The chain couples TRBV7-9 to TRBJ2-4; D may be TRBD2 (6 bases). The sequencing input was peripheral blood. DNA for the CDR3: TGTGCCAGCACCACCGTGGGGGGAGCCAAAAACATTCAGTACTTC. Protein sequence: CASTTVGGAKNIQYF.